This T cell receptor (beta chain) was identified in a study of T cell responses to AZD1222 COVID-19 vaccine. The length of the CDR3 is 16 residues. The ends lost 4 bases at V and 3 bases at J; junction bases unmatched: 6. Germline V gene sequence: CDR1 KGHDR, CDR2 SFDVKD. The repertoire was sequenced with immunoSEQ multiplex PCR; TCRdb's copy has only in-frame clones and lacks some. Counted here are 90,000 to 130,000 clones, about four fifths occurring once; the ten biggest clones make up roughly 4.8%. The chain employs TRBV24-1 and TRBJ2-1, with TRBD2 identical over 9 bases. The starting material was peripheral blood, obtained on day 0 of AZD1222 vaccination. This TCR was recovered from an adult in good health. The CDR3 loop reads CATSDPLAGVYNEQFF. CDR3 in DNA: TGTGCCACCAGTGACCCTTTAGCGGGAGTCTACAATGAGCAGTTCTTC.